Following are 11 T cell receptor beta chains from one sample sequenced in a study of T cell changes during pregnancy in multiple sclerosis. Measured with immunoSEQ multiplex PCR; TCRdb has only the in-frame clones, and not every one. This sample has tens of thousands of clones, with roughly 90% found just once. The sequences come from CD8+ T cells from peripheral blood mononuclear cells, collected in the third trimester of pregnancy. The receptors stem from a female donor with multiple sclerosis, enrolled in a pregnancy study.

The V gene is TRBV9, the J gene TRBJ1-4; no reliable D call. V was trimmed by 4 bases and J by 5 bases, leaving 15 bases between them. CDR1 and CDR2 from the germline V gene are SGDLS and YYNGEE. The CDR3 has 15 residues. The CDR3 bases are TGTGCCAGCAGCCCCCACTCCCACCTCAATGAAAAACTGTTTTTT. Amino acids: CASSPHSHLNEKLFF.

CDR3 in amino acids: CASRPGLAGGSYNEQFF. The CDR3 DNA reads as TGTGCCAGTAGGCCGGGACTAGCGGGGGGCTCCTACAATGAGCAGTTCTTC. The chain uses TRBV19 and TRBJ2-1, with 15 bases fitting TRBD2. The ends lost 6 bases at V and 0 bases at J; junction bases unmatched: 3. Germline lookup yields CDR1 LNHDA and CDR2 SQIVND (reference sequence). This CDR3 spans 17 amino acids.

The chain has TRBV12-5 and TRBJ1-5; D possibly corresponds to TRBD1 (5 bases). Germline lookup yields CDR1 LGHNT and CDR2 FRNRAP. CDR3 length: 13 residues. V gave up 1 base and J gave up 5 bases, with 6 bases separating them. The CDR3 sequence: CASGLGTYQPQHF. The CDR3 region has the DNA TGTGCTAGTGGTTTGGGGACATATCAGCCCCAGCATTTT.

This clone was detected a few times. The chain joins TRBV2 to TRBJ1-1, with 7 positions matching TRBD1. Germline CDR1 is SNHLY and CDR2 is FYNNEI. The CDR3 has 12 amino acids. Trimming took 8 bases from V and 4 from J; bases not matched to a gene: 4. CDR3 in amino acids: CASFRGSTEAFF. CDR3 DNA: TGTGCCAGCTTCAGGGGGTCCACTGAAGCTTTCTTT.

This chain connects TRBV19 to TRBJ1-1; no clear D gene. Germline CDR1 is LNHDA and CDR2 is SQIVND (reference sequence). V was trimmed by 3 bases and J by 6 bases, leaving 11 bases between them. The CDR3 is 13 amino acids. The CDR3 sequence is CASSMISQAEAFF. In DNA form, the CDR3 reads TGTGCCAGTAGTATGATCTCTCAGGCTGAAGCTTTCTTT.

The chain combines TRBV19 with TRBJ2-5; 10 nucleotides agree with TRBD2. This CDR3 has 16 amino acids. After removal of 5 bases from V and 5 bases from J, the junction contained 11 bases not matched to a gene. Germline CDR1 and CDR2: LNHDA and SQIVND (reference sequence). CDR3: CASSHPAWTSGETQYF. CDR3 in DNA: TGTGCCAGTAGTCATCCCGCCTGGACTAGCGGTGAGACCCAGTACTTC.

The chain combines TRBV5-5 with TRBJ2-1, with D possibly being TRBD2 (5 bases). Deletions cut 0 bases from V and 0 bases from J, with 10 bases between. Per the germline V gene, CDR1 is SGHKS and CDR2 is YYEKEE (reference sequence). The CDR3 sequence is 16 residues long. The CDR3 protein is CASSLVAGASYNEQFF. CDR3 nucleotides: TGTGCCAGCAGCTTGGTGGCGGGCGCCTCCTACAATGAGCAGTTCTTC.

This chain links TRBV4-1 with TRBJ1-5; no firm D call. V was shortened by 0 bases and J by 3 bases, with 12 bases between the two germline ends. Germline V gene data show CDR1 as MGHRA and CDR2 as YSYEKL. The CDR3 spans 16 residues. This chain's CDR3 is CASSQDFGRDNQPQHF. The CDR3 DNA follows: TGCGCCAGCAGCCAAGATTTCGGGAGGGACAATCAGCCCCAGCATTTT.

The chain links TRBV7-6 to TRBJ2-1, with 11 bases fitting TRBD2. Germline values: CDR1 SGHVS, CDR2 FNYEAQ. The CDR3 sequence is 15 residues long. Trimming removed 5 bases from V and 3 bases from J; junction bases left unmatched: 3. CDR3 sequence: CASSHGTSGYNEQFF. CDR3 in DNA: TGTGCCAGCAGCCACGGGACTAGCGGCTACAATGAGCAGTTCTTC.

This chain joins TRBV9 and TRBJ2-3; TRBD2 matches at 10 bases. With V trimmed by 0 bases and J by 1 base, 8 bases remained unmatched. This CDR3 spans 18 amino acids. Germline loops: CDR1 SGDLS, CDR2 YYNGEE. The chain's CDR3 is CASSVDLAGDWGTDTQYF. In DNA, the CDR3 is TGTGCCAGCAGCGTAGACCTAGCGGGAGATTGGGGCACAGATACGCAGTATTTT. Full variable domain (remainder filled in from reference TRBV9 and TRBJ2-3): DSGVTQTPKHLITATGQRVTLRCSPRSGDLSVYWYQQSLDQGLQFLIQYYNGEERAKGNILERFSAQQFPDLHSELNLSSLELGDSALYFCASSVDLAGDWGTDTQYFGPGTRLTVL.

This clone was observed a handful of times. This sequence joins TRBV4-3 and TRBJ1-1, with D tentatively TRBD1 (6 bases). The CDR3 covers 15 residues. Deletions cut 0 bases from V and 5 bases from J, with 13 bases between. Germline values: CDR1 LGHNA, CDR2 YSLEER. DNA for the CDR3: TGCGCCAGCAGCCAAGACACAGGGATGGGGACTGAAGCTTTCTTT. Translation gives CASSQDTGMGTEAFF.